This T cell receptor (beta chain) is drawn from a study of Ad26.COV2.S vaccination and SARS-CoV-2 variants. Study conclusions and caveats: Vaccine recipients and placebo recipients showed similar non-spike TCR breadth.

Remarks on this clone: Its target is not known.

The treatment denotes: approximately 18 received Ad26.COV2.S at low or high dose, single or two shots; five or six received placebo; per-sample allocation not given. Sample collection was performed on day 63 after the first vaccine or placebo injection. TCRdb's copy holds only in-frame clones and misses some; the assay was immunoSEQ multiplex PCR. Among about 680,000 clones listed, about 90% were seen once. V shed 0 bases and J shed 8 bases, with 16 bases lying between them. Germline V lookup: CDR1 MNHEY, CDR2 SMNVEV (reference sequence). The CDR3 runs 15 residues. The chain employs TRBV27 and TRBJ1-2; D ambiguous. The material sequenced was peripheral blood, taken in a trial of Ad26.COV2.S vaccine versus placebo. This TCR came from a person aged 18-60 years who received the Ad26.COV2.S COVID-19 vaccine or a placebo. Written as DNA, the CDR3 is TGTGCCAGCAGTTTATCCCCGGGTCCAGTGGGGGGCTACACCTTC. This sequence encodes CASSLSPGPVGGYTF.